This TCR beta chain was documented in a study of shared clonotypes between healthy human individuals. The assay was carried out at the deep level. Using immunoSEQ multiplex PCR, the repertoire was profiled, and TCRdb retains in-frame clones only, with some absent. The table records hundreds of thousands of clones, around 73% of them present only once. For this clone: The antigen remains undetermined.

Nashville, Tennessee was home to all donors, who were Caucasian adults. Germline-derived CDR1 and CDR2 are SGHKS and YYEKEE (reference sequence). The CDR3 length is 18 residues. The trim removed 4 bases at V and 1 base at J, leaving 9 bases unmatched. Whole-study results and caveats: The authors expected sequencing depth to affect clonotype sharing among donors.

Specimen: memory CD4+ T cells sorted from blood. Noted subset: CD45RA-negative fraction. The chain joins TRBV5-5 to TRBJ2-2; TRBD2 agrees at 11 bases. The receptor was isolated from a woman aged 30 to 39 in good health. CDR3 coding DNA: TGTGCCAGCAGCACGCGACCGACTAGCGGGATGAACACCGGGGAGCTGTTTTTT. Translation gives CASSTRPTSGMNTGELFF.